This T cell receptor (beta chain) came from a study of T cells in women clearing cervical HPV infection. Overall study: Controls' single incident HPV16 infection cleared within 12 months without precancer.

Produced via immunoSEQ multiplex PCR; TCRdb's table is partial and in-frame only. This table holds tens of thousands of clones. All donors had a single incident cervical HPV16 infection, not prevalent. The source of this sequence is a woman aged 18 to 69 with a cervical HPV16 infection that either progressed to CIN3+ or cleared (not recorded which). The sample comprised blood buffy coat.

The CDR3 sequence: CSVVLAGETQYF. The CDR3 bases that were read are TGCAGCGTTGTACTAGCCGGAGAGACC. The chain employs TRBV29-1 and TRBJ2-5, with a weak D call TRBD2 (6 bases). The read stops 3 residues short of the end of the CDR3; the missing end is completed from the germline J gene. The CDR3 totals 12 residues. V gave up 4 bases and J gave up 4 bases, with 10 bases separating them. Germline V lookup: CDR1 SQVTM, CDR2 ANQGSEA.